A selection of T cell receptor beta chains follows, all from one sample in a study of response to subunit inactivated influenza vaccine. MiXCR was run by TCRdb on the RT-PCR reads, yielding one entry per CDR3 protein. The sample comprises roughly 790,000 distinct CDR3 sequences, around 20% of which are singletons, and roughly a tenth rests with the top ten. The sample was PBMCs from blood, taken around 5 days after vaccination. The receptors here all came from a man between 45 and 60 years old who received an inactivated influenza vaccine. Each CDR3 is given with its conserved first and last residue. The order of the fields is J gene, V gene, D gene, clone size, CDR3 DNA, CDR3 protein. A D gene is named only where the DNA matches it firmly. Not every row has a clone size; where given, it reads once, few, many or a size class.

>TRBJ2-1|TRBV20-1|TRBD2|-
TGCAGTGCTAGAGGAAGACTAGCAAGGTACAATGAGCAGTTCTTC
CSARGRLARYNEQFF
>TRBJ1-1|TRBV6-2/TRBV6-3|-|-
TGTGCCAGCAGTGGACATGGAGGTGGAACTGAAGCTTTCTTT
CASSGHGGGTEAFF
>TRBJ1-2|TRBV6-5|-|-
TGTGCCACCCGACAGTACTATGGCTACACCTTC
CATRQYYGYTF
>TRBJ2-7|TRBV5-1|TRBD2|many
TGCGCCAGTCGACTAGCCCCTAACTACGAGCAGTACTTC
CASRLAPNYEQYF
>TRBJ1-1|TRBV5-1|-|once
TGCGCCAGCAGCTTGGCCCTACAGAGCACAACCCAAGAAGCTTTCTTT
CASSLALQSTTQEAFF
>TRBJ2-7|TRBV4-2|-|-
TGTGCCAGCAGCCAGCAGGGACTCTCGAGCTCCTACGAGCAGTACTTC
CASSQQGLSSSYEQYF
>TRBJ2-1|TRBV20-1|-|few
TGCAGTGCTACCCGGAGCTCCCTCTACAATGAGCAGTTCTTC
CSATRSSLYNEQFF
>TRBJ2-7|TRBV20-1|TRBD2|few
TGCAGTGCTAGTGGACGGGAGGGCTCCTACGAGCAGTACTTC
CSASGREGSYEQYF
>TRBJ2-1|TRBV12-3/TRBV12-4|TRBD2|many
TGTGCCAGCAGCCGTAGCGGGGCGTCCTACAATGAGCAGTTCTTC
CASSRSGASYNEQFF
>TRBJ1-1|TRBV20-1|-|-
TGCAGTGCCCAGGGACCAATGAACACTGAAGCTTTCTTT
CSAQGPMNTEAFF
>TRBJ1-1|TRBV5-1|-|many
TGCGCCAGCAGCTTGGACAGTGATATTGAAGCTTTCTTT
CASSLDSDIEAFF
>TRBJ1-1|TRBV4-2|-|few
TGTGCCAGCAGCCAAGTTAGGCAGCTGAACACTGAAGCTTTCTTT
CASSQVRQLNTEAFF
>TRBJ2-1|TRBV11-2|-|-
TGTGCCAGCAGCTGGGACTGGGCTGAGCAGTTCTTC
CASSWDWAEQFF
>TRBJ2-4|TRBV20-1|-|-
TGCAGTGCTCCACAGAACGGCAAAAACATTCAGTACTTC
CSAPQNGKNIQYF
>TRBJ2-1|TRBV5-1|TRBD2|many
TGCGCCAGCAGCTTGGTAGCGGGGACTTTCTACAATGAGCAGTTCTTC
CASSLVAGTFYNEQFF
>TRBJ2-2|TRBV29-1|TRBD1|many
TGCAGCGTTCAGACCGGGACAGAAAACACCGGGGAGCTGTTTTTT
CSVQTGTENTGELFF
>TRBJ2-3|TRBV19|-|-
TGTGCCAGTAGGGAGAGCGGCACAGATACGCAGTATTTT
CASRESGTDTQYF
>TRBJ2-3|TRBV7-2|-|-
TGTGCCAGCAGCGCCCCTGGCACATATACGCAGTATTTT
CASSAPGTYTQYF
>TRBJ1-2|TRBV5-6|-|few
TGTGCCAGCAGCTTGAAAGGGGTCCGAGACTATGGCTACACCTTC
CASSLKGVRDYGYTF
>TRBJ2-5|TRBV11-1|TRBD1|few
TGTGCCAGCAGCTTAGACCGAGGGACAGGGACGGAGACCCAGTACTTC
CASSLDRGTGTETQYF
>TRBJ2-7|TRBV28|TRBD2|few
TGTGCCAGCACTCACTCGGGGGGGGCCGAGCAGTACTTC
CASTHSGGAEQYF
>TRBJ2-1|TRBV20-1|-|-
TGCAGTGCTAGAAGGGTAGCGGACAATGAGCAGTTCTTC
CSARRVADNEQFF